Listed below are T cell receptor beta chains from one sample, sequenced in a study of cytomegalovirus exposure and HLA in healthy donors. Assay: immunoSEQ multiplex PCR; the TCRdb copy retains only in-frame clones and omits some. The repertoire consists of about 140,000 clones, with 66% occurring once and the leading ten covering around 6.3%. Sequences were obtained from PBMCs. The origin of the receptors is a woman aged 60-70 years in good health and CMV-seronegative. Both conserved end residues are part of each CDR3. A D gene is named only where the DNA matches it firmly. A row's size may be missing; if present it is once, few, many or a size class.

d_call	cdr3_length	clone_size	v_call	j_call	cdr3_nt	cdr3_aa
TRBD1	13	-	TRBV15	TRBJ1-1	TGTGCCACCAGCCGGGACCTGACAGGGGTAGCTTTCTTT	CATSRDLTGVAFF
-	14	once	TRBV5-1	TRBJ2-3	TGCGCCAGCAGCTTGGGGGGTGGAGGAGATACGCAGTATTTT	CASSLGGGGDTQYF
-	16	many	TRBV4-3	TRBJ1-2	TGCGCCAGCAGCCACTTCCGGGACAACCGACACTATGGCTACACCTTC	CASSHFRDNRHYGYTF
-	14	-	TRBV2	TRBJ1-6	TGTGCCAGCAGGATGAGGCAGACTAATTCACCCCTCCACTTT	CASRMRQTNSPLHF
-	15	few	TRBV7-2	TRBJ2-3	TGTGCCAGCAGCCGCAGGGTTAGGGGCACAGATACGCAGTATTTT	CASSRRVRGTDTQYF
-	11	-	TRBV20-1	TRBJ1-1	TGCAGTGCTAGCTCCAGGGATGAAGCTTTCTTT	CSASSRDEAFF
-	16	-	TRBV19	TRBJ2-1	TGTGCCAGTAGCCCAGCCGTCCGGGTTGTTGGCAATGAGCAGTTCTTC	CASSPAVRVVGNEQFF
-	15	-	TRBV19	TRBJ2-7	TGTGCCAGTATTCTGCCCCCGACAGGAGGCAACGAGCAGTACTTC	CASILPPTGGNEQYF
TRBD1	15	-	TRBV11-2	TRBJ1-2	TGTGCCAGCAGCTTGGGTACAGGGGCTAACTATGGCTACACCTTC	CASSLGTGANYGYTF
-	16	-	TRBV15	TRBJ2-5	TGTGCCACCAGCAGAGATATTCGGGGGTGGGGGGAGACCCAGTACTTC	CATSRDIRGWGETQYF
-	14	few	TRBV6-4	TRBJ1-2	TGTGCCAGCACACCCTTCTGGGGCGGCTATGGCTACACCTTC	CASTPFWGGYGYTF
-	18	-	TRBV7-8	TRBJ2-5	TGTGCCAGCAGCTTACGTGGACTAGGGGGGACGAACCAAGAGACCCAGTACTTC	CASSLRGLGGTNQETQYF
-	13	few	TRBV18	TRBJ1-2	TGTGCCAGCTCACCGGACAGTATGGGTGGCTACACCTTC	CASSPDSMGGYTF
-	14	-	TRBV5-5	TRBJ1-1	TGTGCCAGCAGCTTCCCGGGGTTCAACACTGAAGCTTTCTTT	CASSFPGFNTEAFF
TRBD2	14	-	TRBV7-7	TRBJ2-5	TGTGCCAGCAGCTTGGGACTAGCGGGAGAGACCCAGTACTTC	CASSLGLAGETQYF
TRBD1	13	-	TRBV29-1	TRBJ1-1	TGCAGCGTAGGGGGCGACAGCAACACTGAAGCTTTCTTT	CSVGGDSNTEAFF
-	14	-	TRBV7-9	TRBJ1-2	TGTGCCAGCAGCTTAGATGGAGGGAACTATGGCTACACCTTC	CASSLDGGNYGYTF
TRBD1	15	-	TRBV5-1	TRBJ2-7	TGCGCCAGCGGTCCCGGACAGGCAGACCCCAACGAGCAGTACTTC	CASGPGQADPNEQYF
TRBD1	15	-	TRBV19	TRBJ1-2	TGTGCCAGTAGTTCCCTGGGACAGGGGAACTATGGCTACACCTTC	CASSSLGQGNYGYTF
TRBD1	13	-	TRBV6-5	TRBJ2-7	TGTGCCAGCAGTTCCCAGGACAGGGACGAGCAGTACTTC	CASSSQDRDEQYF
-	14	-	TRBV7-9	TRBJ2-1	TGTGCCAGCAGCTTAGATGGCGGCTACAATGAGCAGTTCTTC	CASSLDGGYNEQFF
-	15	-	TRBV19	TRBJ2-7	TGTGCCAGTAGTATTCAGCAGGGTATAGCCTACGAGCAGTACTTC	CASSIQQGIAYEQYF
TRBD1	14	-	TRBV29-1	TRBJ2-7	TGCAGCGTGGCTACAGGGGGAAGCTCCTACGAGCAGTACTTC	CSVATGGSSYEQYF
TRBD1	14	-	TRBV6-1	TRBJ1-2	TGTGCCAGCAGTGATCGGACAGGGGGCTATGGCTACACCTTC	CASSDRTGGYGYTF
-	13	-	TRBV7-2	TRBJ2-1	TGTGCCAGCAGCTTAGGTACACCCAATGAGCAGTTCTTC	CASSLGTPNEQFF
TRBD2	14	-	TRBV28	TRBJ2-2	TGTGCCAGCCCCCCGCGGGGGGGGGCCGGGGAGCTGTTTTTT	CASPPRGGAGELFF
TRBD1	15	-	TRBV5-1	TRBJ2-3	TGCGCCAGCAGCTTCGGGACAGGGGTAACAGATACGCAGTATTTT	CASSFGTGVTDTQYF
-	16	once	TRBV6-1	TRBJ1-6	TGTGCCAGCAGTGAAATGGGGGGCTCCTATAATTCACCCCTCCACTTT	CASSEMGGSYNSPLHF
-	14	-	TRBV29-1	TRBJ2-1	TGCAGCGTTGGTGGAGGGGTCAGCTACAATGAGCAGTTCTTC	CSVGGGVSYNEQFF
TRBD1	19	-	TRBV28	TRBJ1-3	TGTGCCAGCAGTGCGGGGACAGGGGTCCCCCGTGGCTCTGGAAACACCATATATTTT	CASSAGTGVPRGSGNTIYF
TRBD2	14	-	TRBV25-1	TRBJ2-5	TGTGCCAGCGACAGCGGGAGAGTGCGAGAGACCCAGTACTTC	CASDSGRVRETQYF
TRBD2	15	once	TRBV10-3	TRBJ2-3	TGTGCCATCAGACCTTTAGCGGGGGGGACAGATACGCAGTATTTT	CAIRPLAGGTDTQYF
TRBD1	14	-	TRBV19	TRBJ2-3	TGTGCCAGTGGACAGGTGGGGATCACAGATACGCAGTATTTT	CASGQVGITDTQYF
-	13	few	TRBV5-1	TRBJ1-1	TGCGCCAGCAGCTTGGACGGGGGGACTGAAGCTTTCTTT	CASSLDGGTEAFF
TRBD2	15	-	TRBV10-3	TRBJ2-3	TGTGCCATCAGTGAGTCCCCTAGCGGGGAGGATACGCAGTATTTT	CAISESPSGEDTQYF
TRBD2	15	-	TRBV29-1	TRBJ2-7	TGCAGCGTCACACTTCCTAGCGGGGGACTCTACGAGCAGTACTTC	CSVTLPSGGLYEQYF
-	12	-	TRBV6-1	TRBJ2-7	TGTGCCAGCAGTTCGGACAGATACGAGCAGTACTTC	CASSSDRYEQYF
-	15	-	TRBV29-1	TRBJ1-4	TGCAGCGTTGAAGATCCCAGGGCAACTAATGAAAAACTGTTTTTT	CSVEDPRATNEKLFF
-	13	-	TRBV5-1	TRBJ2-5	TGCGCCAGCAGCCCCTCCTCCCAAGAGACCCAGTACTTC	CASSPSSQETQYF
TRBD1	15	once	TRBV2	TRBJ1-5	TGTGCCAGCAGGGGGGGGACAGGGGGGAATCAGCCCCAGCATTTT	CASRGGTGGNQPQHF
-	12	few	TRBV29-1	TRBJ1-5	TGCAGCGTTGCGACAGGAGATCAGCCCCAGCATTTT	CSVATGDQPQHF
-	15	-	TRBV6-6	TRBJ2-3	TGTGCCAGCAGTTGGTCGGGAGTCGGCACAGATACGCAGTATTTT	CASSWSGVGTDTQYF
TRBD2	17	-	TRBV4-3	TRBJ2-2	TGCGCCAGCAGCCAACATTCGTCGGGACTAGAACCCGGGGAGCTGTTTTTT	CASSQHSSGLEPGELFF
TRBD2	15	-	TRBV6-5	TRBJ2-5	TGTGCCAGCAGCCCGGCGGGGGGGGCCGGGGAGACCCAGTACTTC	CASSPAGGAGETQYF
-	14	-	TRBV4-3	TRBJ1-1	TGCGCCAGCAGCCAGGCTTCACAGTACACTGAAGCTTTCTTT	CASSQASQYTEAFF
-	16	-	TRBV19	TRBJ1-1	TGTGCCAGTAGTCCCAGACCGGCGGTGAGGAACACTGAAGCTTTCTTT	CASSPRPAVRNTEAFF
TRBD1	17	-	TRBV7-6	TRBJ2-6	TGTGCCAGCAGCTTAGTCGCAGGGGGCACTGGGGCCAACGTCCTGACTTTC	CASSLVAGGTGANVLTF
TRBD1	14	-	TRBV28	TRBJ2-7	TGTGCCAGCAGCCCACAGGGGTTTCCTTACGAGCAGTACTTC	CASSPQGFPYEQYF
-	17	-	TRBV4-3	TRBJ2-6	TGCGCCAGCAGCCAAGACACACACAGGGCTGGGGCCAACGTCCTGACTTTC	CASSQDTHRAGANVLTF
TRBD2	15	-	TRBV9	TRBJ2-5	TGTGCCAGCAGCGAGGCGGGGGGGCCTAGGGAGACCCAGTACTTC	CASSEAGGPRETQYF
-	13	few	TRBV7-2	TRBJ2-2	TGTGCCAGCAGCTGGGGGGTGGGCGGGGAGCTGTTTTTT	CASSWGVGGELFF
TRBD1	13	-	TRBV7-2	TRBJ1-3	TGTGCCAGCGGGACAGATATTGGAAACACCATATATTTT	CASGTDIGNTIYF
TRBD1	13	once	TRBV7-2	TRBJ2-7	TGTGCCAGCAGCTGGACAGGGACCCACGAGCAGTACTTC	CASSWTGTHEQYF
TRBD2	14	-	TRBV7-9	TRBJ2-1	TGTGCCAGCAGCCAAGCGGGAGGGCCGTGGGAGCAGTTCTTC	CASSQAGGPWEQFF
TRBD2	14	-	TRBV28	TRBJ2-7	TGTGCCAGCAGTTTCGGGACTATTACCTACGAGCAGTACTTC	CASSFGTITYEQYF
TRBD1	14	-	TRBV25-1	TRBJ1-5	TGTGCCAGCAGTCCCACAGGGGGAAATCAGCCCCAGCATTTT	CASSPTGGNQPQHF
-	12	-	TRBV5-3	TRBJ2-1	TGTGCCAGAAGCCGAAACGGGGTTGAGCAGTTCTTC	CARSRNGVEQFF
TRBD2	14	many	TRBV2	TRBJ2-3	TGTGCCAGCAAGCAGCGGGAGGGCCAGGATACGCAGTATTTT	CASKQREGQDTQYF
-	11	-	TRBV6-5	TRBJ2-1	TGTGCCAGCAGTTACACGGGGAAGCAGTTCTTC	CASSYTGKQFF